This T cell receptor beta chain was sequenced during a study of cytomegalovirus exposure and HLA in healthy donors. CDR1 is LGHNT and CDR2 is FRNRAP in the germline V gene. Deletions cut 5 bases from V and 5 bases from J, with 19 bases between. This CDR3 is built from 16 residues. The study ran its PCR with 60 Vbeta and 13 Jbeta primers. The repertoire was sequenced with immunoSEQ multiplex PCR; TCRdb's copy has only in-frame clones and lacks some. The data hold 90,000 to 110,000 clones, with roughly 67% observed a single time. The specimen was PBMCs. The chain couples TRBV12-5 to TRBJ1-5, with a weak D call TRBD1 (5 bases). The origin of this receptor is a man in his forties in good health and CMV-seronegative. The CDR3 DNA follows: TGTGCTAGTGGTCGGGAGTGGAGGGGAGACGATCAGCCCCAGCATTTT. This codes for CASGREWRGDDQPQHF.